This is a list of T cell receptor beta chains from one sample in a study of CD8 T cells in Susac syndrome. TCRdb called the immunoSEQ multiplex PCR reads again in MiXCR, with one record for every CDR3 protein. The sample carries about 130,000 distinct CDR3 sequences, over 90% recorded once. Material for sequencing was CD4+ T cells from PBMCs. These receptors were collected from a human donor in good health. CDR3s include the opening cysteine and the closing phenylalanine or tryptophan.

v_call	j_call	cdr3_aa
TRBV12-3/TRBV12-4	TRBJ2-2	CASSLWATGELFF
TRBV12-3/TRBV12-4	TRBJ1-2	CATGHYYGYTF
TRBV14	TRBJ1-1	CASSQGFWFTEAFF
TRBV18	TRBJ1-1	CASSPVNDGLMNTEAFF
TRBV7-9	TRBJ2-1	CASSLSLSYNEQFF
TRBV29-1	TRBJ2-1	CSVSRGRPGVYNEQFF
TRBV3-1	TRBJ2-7	CASSQPSAGRNEQYF
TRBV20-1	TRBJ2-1	CSARDLLAGSYNEQFF
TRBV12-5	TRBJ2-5	CASGLAGSGETQYF
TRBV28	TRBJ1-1	CASRLQGANTEAFF
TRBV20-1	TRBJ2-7	CSARVTSGSSYEQYF
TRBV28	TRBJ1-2	CASSLREGSGGYTF
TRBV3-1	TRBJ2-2	CASSQDSGTGELFF
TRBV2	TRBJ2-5	CASSGLAEETQYF
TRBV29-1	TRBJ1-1	CSVSDTEAFF
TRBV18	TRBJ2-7	CASSPPGPSYEQYF
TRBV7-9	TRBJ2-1	CASDEGLASYNEQFF
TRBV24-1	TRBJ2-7	CATSRPGDTEQYF
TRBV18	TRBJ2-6	CASSPGGGGANVLTF
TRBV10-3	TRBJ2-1	CASGGTMLNEQFF
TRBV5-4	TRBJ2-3	CASSLEQFTDTQYF
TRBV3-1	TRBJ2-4	CASSQAGSIQYF
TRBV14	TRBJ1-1	CASSPGRRSKPGNTEAFF
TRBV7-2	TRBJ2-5	CASSFGPDPRETQYF
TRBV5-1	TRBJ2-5	CASREPVQETQYF
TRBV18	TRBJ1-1	CASSPKLFEAFF
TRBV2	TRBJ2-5	CASKGLVLETQYF
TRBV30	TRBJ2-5	CAWEQGYQETQYF
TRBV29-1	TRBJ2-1	CSVEDFGRPTYNEQFF
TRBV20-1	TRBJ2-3	CSAQRQGADTQYF
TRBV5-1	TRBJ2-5	CASRAAETQYF
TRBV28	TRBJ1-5	CASRSGHPQPQHF
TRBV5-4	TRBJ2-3	CASSMGLASDTQYF
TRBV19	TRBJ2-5	CASSKSQGVHETQYF
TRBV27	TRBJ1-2	CASSLSGGGYTF
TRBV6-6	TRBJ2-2	CASRLDNTGELFF
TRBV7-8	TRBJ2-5	CASSLRWGRGRGETQYF
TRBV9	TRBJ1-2	CASSVVGRYGYTF
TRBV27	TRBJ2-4	CASGLDPAGARNIQYF
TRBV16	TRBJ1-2	CASSQTGTGGGYTF
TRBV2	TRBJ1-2	CAKRGDGYTF
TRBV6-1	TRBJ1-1	CASRPDRAITMNTEAFF
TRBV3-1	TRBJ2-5	CASSQVAGTLETQYF
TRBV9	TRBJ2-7	CASSVGSKAGDRVNF
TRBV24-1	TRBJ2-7	CATSETGTDYEQYF
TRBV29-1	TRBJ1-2	CSVQTSNYGYTF
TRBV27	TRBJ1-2	CASSLNRSNGYTF